These 6 T cell receptor beta chains were all obtained from the same sample, sequenced in a study of T cell responses to AZD1222 COVID-19 vaccine. Clones were sequenced by immunoSEQ multiplex PCR, and TCRdb holds only the in-frame ones, with some missing. The data show 150,000 or so clones, more than 85% seen once. The sequencing used peripheral blood, collected 28 days after the second AZD1222 dose. The receptors here all came from an adult who received the AZD1222 COVID-19 vaccine.

The rearrangement uses TRBV2 and TRBJ1-4; D is possibly TRBD1 (6 bases). Per germline, CDR1 SNHLY and CDR2 FYNNEI. This CDR3 spans 17 amino acids. Trimming stripped 3 bases from V and 3 bases from J, with 17 bases between. In DNA form, the CDR3 reads TGTGCCAGCAGTGATCCATCGAGGAGGGGGGCTAATGAAAAACTGTTTTTT. It translates to CASSDPSRRGANEKLFF. The full variable domain, completed using reference TRBV2 and TRBJ1-4, is EPEVTQTPSHQVTQMGQEVILRCVPISNHLYFYWYRQILGQKVEFLVSFYNNEISEKSEIFDDQFSVERPDGSNFTLKIRSTKLEDSAMYFCASSDPSRRGANEKLFFGSGTQLSVL.

The chain carries TRBV7-6 and TRBJ2-1; D possibly corresponds to TRBD2 (7 bases). The ends were cut back, 0 bases at V and 9 bases at J, with 18 bases in the middle. The CDR3 is made up of 16 amino acids. Germline V gene sequence: CDR1 SGHVS, CDR2 FNYEAQ. CDR3 protein: CASSLARGAGHGEQFF. The CDR3 DNA follows: TGTGCCAGCAGCTTAGCCAGGGGAGCGGGGCACGGTGAGCAGTTCTTC. The variable domain in full, completed from reference TRBV7-6 and TRBJ2-1, reads GAGVSQSPRYKVTKRGQDVALRCDPISGHVSLYWYRQALGQGPEFLTYFNYEAQQDKSGLPNDRFSAERPEGSISTLTIQRTEQRDSAMYRCASSLARGAGHGEQFFGPGTRLTVL.

The V and J genes are TRBV9 and TRBJ1-1, with D uncertain. V lost 7 bases, J lost 5 bases, and 12 bases lay in between. Germline CDR1 SGDLS, CDR2 YYNGEE. CDR3 length equals 12 residues. This chain's CDR3 is CASGLGLTEAFF. CDR3 DNA sequence: TGTGCCAGCGGACTAGGGCTAACTGAAGCTTTCTTT.

The chain uses TRBV29-1 and TRBJ1-1, with D possibly matching TRBD1 (6 bases). CDR1 is SQVTM, CDR2 ANQGSEA, per germline. The CDR3 consists of 14 residues. The CDR3 region is CSATDGGGNTEAFF. Here the CDR3 DNA reads TGCAGTGCGACGGACGGAGGGGGGAACACTGAAGCTTTCTTT.

The chain employs TRBV18 and TRBJ2-2, with 8 nucleotides matching TRBD2. The CDR3 contains 17 residues. The V gene end was trimmed by 3 bases and the J gene end by 2 bases; junction bases not matched to a gene: 8. Germline values: CDR1 KGHSH, CDR2 LQKENI. This chain's CDR3 is CASSPSAGGANTGELFF. The CDR3 DNA sequence: TGTGCCAGCTCACCTTCGGCCGGGGGGGCAAACACCGGGGAGCTGTTTTTT.

The chain combines TRBV11-2 with TRBJ2-1; 12 bases match TRBD2. Trimming at V came to 6 bases and at J to 6 bases, leaving 9 bases not matched to a gene. CDR1 and CDR2 from the germline V gene are SGHAT and FQNNGV. The CDR3 length is 16 residues. CDR3 region: CASRPLAGGRGNEQFF. Here the CDR3 DNA reads TGTGCCAGCAGACCCCTAGCGGGGGGGCGGGGCAATGAGCAGTTCTTC.